Below, one T cell receptor (beta chain) is given with its context. Its antigen is undetermined. These data are taken from a study of T cell responses to AZD1222 COVID-19 vaccine. Study-level points and caveats: White British people made up most donors, females outnumbered males, and clonal diversity was possibly underestimated. With dominance at 160-218 and 743-854, vaccine-associated CD4 TCRs spanned spike.

The method was immunoSEQ multiplex PCR; TCRdb's version includes in-frame clones alone and lacks a portion of them. The sample lists under 140,000 clones, approximately 90% occurring once. Germline loops: CDR1 SQVTM, CDR2 ANQGSEA. The V gene lost 2 bases and the J gene lost 3 bases, with 14 bases spanning the gap. The CDR3 loop spans 14 amino acids. Second-dose recipients at about 4 or about 12 weeks were treated as one pooled group. Sequencing was performed on peripheral blood, taken 28 days after the second AZD1222 dose. This TCR came from an adult who received the AZD1222 COVID-19 vaccine. This chain links TRBV29-1 with TRBJ2-7; perhaps D is TRBD1 or TRBD2 (5 bases each). The CDR3: CSVERPGPYYEQYF. The CDR3 bases are TGCAGCGTTGAACGACCGGGACCCTACTACGAGCAGTACTTC.